Presented here are 12 T cell receptor beta chains from one specimen sequenced in a study of blood T cell repertoires in COVID-19. Sequenced by immunoSEQ multiplex PCR; TCRdb stores in-frame clones only, minus some. Of about 240,000 clones in the sample, about 83% were seen once. Sequencing was carried out using peripheral blood. These receptors were taken from a man older than 75 with acute or convalescent COVID-19.

The V call is TRBV6-5, the J call TRBJ1-5; 10 positions agree with TRBD1. J lost 1 base, V lost 8 bases, and 5 bases had no gene match. The CDR3 runs 15 residues. Germline assignment: CDR1 MNHEY and CDR2 SVGAGI. The CDR3 is CASRDRGGSNQPQHF. The CDR3 bases are TGTGCCAGCCGGGACAGGGGAGGAAGCAATCAGCCCCAGCATTTT.

V and J are TRBV28 and TRBJ2-7; D is ambiguous. The CDR3 covers 12 residues. The V gene lost 7 bases and the J gene lost 3 bases, with 10 bases spanning the gap. The V gene's germline CDR1 is MDHEN and CDR2 SYDVKM. In DNA form, the CDR3 reads TGTGCCAGCAATAGAGTAAGCTACGAGCAGTACTTC. Translated: CASNRVSYEQYF.

The rearrangement uses TRBV19 and TRBJ1-1, with a tentative D call TRBD1 (6 bases). V lost 7 bases and J 3 bases, leaving 15 bases between the germline ends. The CDR3 has 14 residues. Germline V gene sequence: CDR1 LNHDA, CDR2 SQIVND (reference sequence). The chain's CDR3 is CASTWGGRDTEAFF. Written as DNA, the CDR3 is TGTGCCAGTACTTGGGGGGGGCGCGACACTGAAGCTTTCTTT.

This sequence joins TRBV27 and TRBJ1-6; a weak D match, TRBD1 (6 bases). This CDR3 comprises 16 residues. The V and J ends lost 6 bases and 8 bases respectively, with 20 bases between them. CDR1 and CDR2 from the germline V gene are MNHEY and SMNVEV (reference sequence). As DNA, the CDR3 is TGTGCCAGCAGCCACCCCAGGGGAAGAATGGATTCACCCCTCCACTTT. Amino acid sequence: CASSHPRGRMDSPLHF.

The genes are TRBV19 and TRBJ1-4; D ambiguous. V was pared by 5 bases and J by 0 bases, with 13 bases between. The CDR3 totals 16 residues. Looked up from germline, CDR1 is LNHDA and CDR2 is SQIVND (reference sequence). The CDR3 region is CASSAWAAATNEKLFF. CDR3 DNA sequence: TGTGCCAGTAGTGCCTGGGCAGCAGCAACTAATGAAAAACTGTTTTTT. Drawing the rest from reference TRBV19 and TRBJ1-4, the complete variable domain is DGGITQSPKYLFRKEGQNVTLSCEQNLNHDAMYWYRQDPGQGLRLIYYSQIVNDFQKGDIAEGYSVSREKKESFPLTVTSAQKNPTAFYLCASSAWAAATNEKLFFGSGTQLSVL.

The V gene is TRBV12-5, the J gene TRBJ2-5, with D tentatively TRBD2 (7 bases). V was pared by 7 bases and J by 2 bases, with 17 bases between. From germline, CDR1 is LGHNT and CDR2 FRNRAP. The CDR3 runs to 15 residues. The CDR3 DNA follows: TGTGCTAGTGCCCATGGGGGGGGGCTACAAGAGACCCAGTACTTC. Translation: CASAHGGGLQETQYF. Combining the CDR3 with reference TRBV12-5 and TRBJ2-5 gives the whole variable domain DARVTQTPRHKVTEMGQEVTMRCQPILGHNTVFWYRQTMMQGLELLAYFRNRAPLDDSGMPKDRFSAEMPDATLATLKIQPSEPRDSAVYFCASAHGGGLQETQYFGPGTRLLVL.

The chain carries TRBV9 and TRBJ1-1, with no clear D. In germline, CDR1 is SGDLS, CDR2 YYNGEE. V lost 4 bases and J 5 bases, leaving 18 bases between the germline ends. This CDR3 is built from 15 residues. In DNA, the CDR3 is TGTGCCAGCAGCCTGGCGGGCCTCGGCGTTACTGAAGCTTTCTTT. Protein product: CASSLAGLGVTEAFF.

The V gene is TRBV11-1, the J gene TRBJ1-2; TRBD1 agrees at 8 bases. Looked up from germline, CDR1 is SGHAT and CDR2 is FQDESV (reference sequence). This CDR3 has 16 amino acids. J lost 6 bases, V lost 4 bases, and 13 bases had no gene match. The CDR3 protein is CASSSWGSGGADGYTF. DNA of the CDR3: TGTGCCAGCAGCTCGTGGGGGTCAGGGGGCGCGGATGGCTACACCTTC.

The chain couples TRBV18 to TRBJ1-2; D is unresolved. This CDR3 region has 12 residues. Germline V gives CDR1 KGHSH, CDR2 LQKENI. Trimming removed 3 bases at V and 5 bases at J, with 7 bases between. The CDR3: CASSPGGYGYTF. The CDR3 DNA follows: TGTGCCAGCTCACCCGGAGGGTATGGCTACACCTTC.

The chain combines TRBV19 with TRBJ2-2; the match to TRBD2 covers 14 bases. Trimming took 4 bases from V and 3 from J; bases not matched to a gene: 4. Germline assignment: CDR1 LNHDA and CDR2 SQIVND (reference sequence). This CDR3 spans 17 amino acids. The CDR3 protein is CASSTTSGGAYTGELFF. The DNA of the CDR3 is TGTGCCAGTAGTACGACTAGCGGGGGGGCCTACACCGGGGAGCTGTTTTTT.

The chain uses TRBV3-1 (or the pseudogene TRBV3-2) and TRBJ2-1, with 10 bases identical to TRBD2. Germline trimming cut 6 bases from V and 9 bases from J; bases unmatched to any gene: 5. Germline V gene lookup returns CDR1 LGHDT and CDR2 YNNKEL (reference sequence). This CDR3 region has 13 residues. Here the CDR3 reads CASSTSGIGEQFF. In DNA form, the CDR3 reads TGTGCCAGCAGTACTAGCGGGATAGGTGAGCAGTTCTTC.

J is TRBJ1-2 and V is TRBV12-5, with D possibly TRBD1 on 5 matching bases. V lost 0 bases and J lost 8, with 13 bases in between. CDR3 size: 14 residues. The V gene's germline CDR1 is LGHNT and CDR2 FRNRAP. CDR3 nucleotide sequence: TGTGCTAGTGGTTTGGTAGCAGGGAGGGGAGGCTACACCTTC. Residues: CASGLVAGRGGYTF.